Below are 23 T cell receptor beta chains sequenced from a single sample in a study of STAT3 mutations in large granular lymphocyte leukemia. These receptors' antigens are unknown. General study results and limits: Every T-cell large granular lymphocyte leukemia patient had at least one immunodominant TCR beta clonotype.

Method: immunoSEQ multiplex PCR; TCRdb's copy keeps in-frame clones and lacks some. Of over 8,500 clones in the sample, around 87% were seen once. Sequences were obtained from peripheral blood mononuclear cells. The receptors come from a man aged 80 or over with T-cell large granular lymphocyte leukemia. Some clones in this sample may be carry-over from other donors' samples.

The V and J genes are TRBV27 and TRBJ2-3, with no clear D. CDR1 is MNHEY and CDR2 is SMNVEV in the germline V gene (reference sequence). The CDR3 covers 16 residues. The V and J ends lost 1 base and 1 base respectively, with 12 bases between them. CDR3 residues: CASSLFPALRTDTQYF. DNA for the CDR3: TGTGCCAGCAGTTTATTCCCAGCCTTACGCACAGATACGCAGTATTTT.

The V call is TRBV18, the J call TRBJ1-6, with TRBD1 identical over 9 bases. V was pared by 2 bases and J by 7 bases, with 6 bases of the junction left unmatched. There are 16 residues in the CDR3. CDR1 KGHSH and CDR2 LQKENI come from the germline V gene. The CDR3 DNA reads TGTGCCAGCTCACCAATAGGGGACAGGGTCAATTCACCCCTCCACTTT. This sequence encodes CASSPIGDRVNSPLHF.

This chain connects TRBV20-1 to TRBJ1-5; D is unresolved. The V and J ends lost 6 bases and 6 bases respectively, with 9 bases between them. Per germline, CDR1 DFQATT and CDR2 SNEGSKA (reference sequence). The CDR3 sequence is 11 residues long. The CDR3 bases are TGCAGTGCCGGGTTTGGTCAGCCCCAGCATTTT. Protein product: CSAGFGQPQHF.

The J gene is TRBJ1-1, the V gene TRBV30; D gene uncertain. CDR3 length: 14 amino acids. Trimming cost V 2 bases and J 1 base, with 11 bases left between them. Germline values: CDR1 GTSNPN, CDR2 SVGIG (reference sequence). This chain's CDR3 is CAWSSGVGNTEAFF. In DNA, the CDR3 is TGTGCCTGGAGTAGTGGGGTCGGGAACACTGAAGCTTTCTTT.

The gene calls are TRBV4-2 and TRBJ1-6; D possibly corresponds to TRBD1 (5 bases). V was clipped by 3 bases and J by 8 bases, with 14 bases between them. The CDR3 runs to 15 residues. Germline CDR1 LGHNA, CDR2 YNFKEQ. CDR3 loop: CASSQGGGFYSPLHF. In nucleotides, the CDR3 is TGTGCCAGCAGCCAGGGGGGGGGTTTTTATTCACCCCTCCACTTT.

The DNA of the CDR3 is TGTGCCAGCAGTTACTCGGACAGGAACTATGGCTACACCTTC. Translating it yields CASSYSDRNYGYTF. The chain recombines TRBV6-6 with TRBJ1-2; 7 bases are a match to TRBD1. The germline CDR1 and CDR2 sequences are MNHNY and SVGAGI (reference sequence). The CDR3 runs to 14 residues. With 0 bases clipped from V and 2 bases from J, the junction kept 0 bases outside the gene matches.

This clone was seen once. V and J are TRBV10-3 and TRBJ2-7; weak D call: TRBD1 (6 bases). Germline V gene sequence: CDR1 ENHRY, CDR2 SYGVKD. The CDR3 is made up of 15 amino acids. V was pared by 4 bases and J by 1 base, with 14 bases between. CDR3 protein: CAISGTPGDSYEQYF. Written as DNA, the CDR3 is TGTGCCATCAGTGGGACTCCAGGGGATTCCTACGAGCAGTACTTC.

The chain recombines TRBV5-6 with TRBJ1-2, with D hard to call. Germline values: CDR1 SGHDT, CDR2 YYEEEE. V was pared by 0 bases and J by 0 bases, with 6 bases between. The length of the CDR3 is 14 residues. CDR3: CASSLDQSNYGYTF. The CDR3 bases are TGTGCCAGCAGCTTGGACCAGTCTAACTATGGCTACACCTTC.

The chain couples TRBV18 to TRBJ2-6, with 7 bases matching TRBD1. Germline V CDR1 and CDR2: KGHSH, LQKENI. This CDR3 spans 17 amino acids. V gave up 5 bases and J gave up 0 bases; unmatched junction bases: 7. The CDR3 sequence is CASSYGTVDSGANVLTF. In nucleotides, the CDR3 is TGTGCCAGCTCATACGGGACAGTGGACTCTGGGGCCAACGTCCTGACTTTC.

This clone showed up just once. Written as DNA, the CDR3 is TGTGCCAGCAGCGGCCCCGGGACAGGGTCCTACGAGCAGTACTTC. It specifies CASSGPGTGSYEQYF. J is TRBJ2-7 and V is TRBV7-2, with 9 positions matching TRBD1. V was clipped by 5 bases and J by 1 base; unmatched bases: 6. Germline CDR1 is SGHTA and CDR2 is FQGNSA. The CDR3 extends over 15 amino acids. Complete variable domain (other parts from reference TRBV7-2 and TRBJ2-7): GAGVSQSPSNKVTEKGKDVELRCDPISGHTALYWYRQSLGQGLEFLIYFQGNSAPDKSGLPSDRFSAERTGGSVSTLTIQRTQQEDSAVYLCASSGPGTGSYEQYFGPGTRLTVT.

The chain uses TRBV4-3 and TRBJ1-4; no clear D gene. V dropped 0 bases and J dropped 0 bases, with 11 bases sitting between them. In germline, CDR1 is LGHNA, CDR2 YSLEER. CDR3 length equals 17 residues. In nucleotides, the CDR3 is TGCGCCAGCAGCCAAGAAGCCGCAGGCTCAACTAATGAAAAACTGTTTTTT. It specifies CASSQEAAGSTNEKLFF.

As regards this clone: The sample contains more than one DNA sequence encoding this CDR3. The chain uses TRBV5-4 and TRBJ2-5; weak D call: TRBD2 (5 bases). CDR1 is SGHNT and CDR2 is YYREEE in the germline V gene (reference sequence). V dropped 3 bases and J dropped 2 bases, with 11 bases sitting between them. The CDR3 totals 14 residues. CDR3 coding DNA: TGTGCCAGCAGCTCGTGGACTGTTCAAGAGACCCAGTACTTC. This encodes CASSSWTVQETQYF.

The chain links TRBV27 to TRBJ2-1; D perhaps matches TRBD1 (5 bases). Trimming removed 5 bases at V and 12 bases at J, with 14 bases between. Looked up from germline, CDR1 is MNHEY and CDR2 is SMNVEV (reference sequence). This CDR3 has 12 residues. Here the CDR3 DNA reads TGTGCCAGCAGTGAACAAACAGGAAGGCAGTTCTTC. Its translation is CASSEQTGRQFF.

The V gene is TRBV29-1, the J gene TRBJ1-2; a weak D match, TRBD1 (6 bases). The CDR3 is 19 amino acids. Germline lookup yields CDR1 SQVTM and CDR2 ANQGSEA. The germline V and J ends were trimmed by 5 bases and 8 bases, with 36 bases remaining between them. The CDR3 sequence: CSVYSTSVSGPGSGGGYTF. The CDR3 DNA follows: TGCAGCGTTTATTCTACAAGTGTATCCGGCCCCGGTAGCGGGGGCGGCTACACCTTC.

The V gene is TRBV18, the J gene TRBJ1-5, with D unclear. V was clipped by 2 bases and J by 7 bases, with 12 bases between them. This CDR3 is built from 14 residues. The germline V gene has CDR1 KGHSH and CDR2 LQKENI. DNA of the CDR3: TGTGCCAGCTCACCATCCCAGGCTGACCAGCCCCAGCATTTT. It specifies CASSPSQADQPQHF.

CDR3 DNA: TGTGCCAGCTCACCACGGGACATGGAAGCTTTCTTT. It is translated as CASSPRDMEAFF. V is TRBV18 and J is TRBJ1-1, with a weak D call TRBD1 (6 bases). Germline V gene sequence: CDR1 KGHSH, CDR2 LQKENI. V gave up 1 base and J gave up 8 bases, with 8 bases separating them. The CDR3 runs 12 residues. The whole variable domain, filled in from reference TRBV18 and TRBJ1-1, reads NAGVMQNPRHLVRRRGQEARLRCSPMKGHSHVYWYRQLPEEGLKFMVYLQKENIIDESGMPKERFSAEFPKEGPSILRIQQVVRGDSAAYFCASSPRDMEAFFGQGTRLTVV.

The genes are TRBV27 and TRBJ1-5; D is uncertain. The V and J ends lost 6 bases and 9 bases respectively, with 12 bases between them. The germline CDR1 and CDR2 sequences are MNHEY and SMNVEV (reference sequence). CDR3 length equals 12 residues. CDR3 region: CASRSGVGPQHF. In DNA form, the CDR3 reads TGTGCCAGCAGAAGCGGGGTTGGGCCCCAGCATTTT.

The chain carries TRBV7-6 and TRBJ2-1; D not certain. CDR1 and CDR2 from the germline V gene are SGHVS and FNYEAQ. The CDR3 is 14 amino acids. The V and J ends lost 1 base and 3 bases respectively, with 7 bases between them. The CDR3 sequence is CASSLGSDYNEQFF. The CDR3 DNA sequence: TGTGCCAGCAGCTTAGGGAGCGACTACAATGAGCAGTTCTTC.

The CDR3 region has the DNA TGTGCCATCTCCGGGACCCTAACCCAGTACGAGCAGTACTTC. Protein: CAISGTLTQYEQYF. This chain connects TRBV10-3 to TRBJ2-7; D is possibly TRBD1 or TRBD2 (5 bases each). V lost 8 bases to trimming and J lost 4 bases, with 18 bases between them. Germline loops: CDR1 ENHRY, CDR2 SYGVKD. The CDR3 totals 14 residues.

The genes are TRBV18 and TRBJ2-3, with 13 bases identical to TRBD2. CDR1 and CDR2 (germline): KGHSH, LQKENI. J gave up 4 bases and V 2 bases, and 0 bases lay outside the gene matches. The CDR3 covers 15 residues. The CDR3 nucleotides read TGTGCCAGCTCACCAACTAGCGGGGGGGCAGATACGCAGTATTTT. This translates into CASSPTSGGADTQYF.

The rearrangement uses TRBV5-1 and TRBJ2-3; 7 bases are shared with TRBD1. The ends lost 4 bases at V and 0 bases at J; junction bases unmatched: 5. This CDR3 has 15 amino acids. Germline values: CDR1 SGHRS, CDR2 YFSETQ. Written as DNA, the CDR3 is TGCGCCAGCAGCACGACGGGACAGAGCACAGATACGCAGTATTTT. It is translated as CASSTTGQSTDTQYF.

This sequence joins TRBV5-4 and TRBJ2-3, with 8 bases matching TRBD2. CDR1 and CDR2 (germline): SGHNT, YYREEE (reference sequence). The CDR3 is 16 residues long. Unmatched junction bases numbered 7, after V lost 0 bases and J lost 4 bases. For the CDR3, the DNA is TGTGCCAGCAGCTTGGAGACGGGGGGGTTCCCAGATACGCAGTATTTT. Amino acids: CASSLETGGFPDTQYF.

The chain recombines TRBV13 with TRBJ2-1; perhaps TRBD1 as D (5 bases). With 5 bases removed from V and 9 bases from J, the gap between germline ends came to 17 bases. Germline V gives CDR1 PRHDT, CDR2 FYEKMQ (reference sequence). CDR3 length equals 14 residues. The CDR3 DNA is TGTGCCAGCAGCCGTAGTAGGGGCTTAAGTGAGCAGTTCTTC. Translating it yields CASSRSRGLSEQFF.